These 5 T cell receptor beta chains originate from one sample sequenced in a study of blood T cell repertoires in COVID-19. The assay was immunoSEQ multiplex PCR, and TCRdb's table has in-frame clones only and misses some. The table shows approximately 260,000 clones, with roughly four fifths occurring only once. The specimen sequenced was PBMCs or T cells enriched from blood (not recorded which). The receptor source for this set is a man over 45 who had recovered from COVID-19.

Written as DNA, the CDR3 is TGTGCCAGTAGTAGACAGGGGGGCATGAACACTGAAGCTTTCTTT. This gives the protein CASSRQGGMNTEAFF. This sequence joins TRBV19 and TRBJ1-1, with 9 bases that match TRBD1. CDR1 is LNHDA and CDR2 is SQIVND in the germline V gene (reference sequence). The V gene end was trimmed by 4 bases and the J gene end by 0 bases; junction bases not matched to a gene: 3. The CDR3 spans 15 residues.

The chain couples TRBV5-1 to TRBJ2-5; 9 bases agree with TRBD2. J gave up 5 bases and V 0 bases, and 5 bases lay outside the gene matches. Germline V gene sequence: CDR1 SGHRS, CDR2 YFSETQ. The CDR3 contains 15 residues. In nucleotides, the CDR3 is TGCGCCAGCAGCTTGGTCCTAGCGGGGCTTGAGACCCAGTACTTC. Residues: CASSLVLAGLETQYF.

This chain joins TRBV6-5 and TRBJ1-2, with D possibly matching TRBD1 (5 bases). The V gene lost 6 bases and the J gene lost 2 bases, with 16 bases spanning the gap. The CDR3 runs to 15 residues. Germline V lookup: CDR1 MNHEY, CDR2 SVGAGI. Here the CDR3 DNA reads TGTGCCAGCAGCCCGGGACTCCGGGGGAACTATGGCTACACCTTC. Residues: CASSPGLRGNYGYTF.

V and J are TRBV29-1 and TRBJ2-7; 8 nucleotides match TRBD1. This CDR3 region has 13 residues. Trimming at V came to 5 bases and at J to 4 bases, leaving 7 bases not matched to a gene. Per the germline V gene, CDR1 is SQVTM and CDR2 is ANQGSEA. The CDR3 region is CSVLTGAIYEQYF. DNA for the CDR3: TGCAGCGTTCTGACAGGGGCCATTTACGAGCAGTACTTC.

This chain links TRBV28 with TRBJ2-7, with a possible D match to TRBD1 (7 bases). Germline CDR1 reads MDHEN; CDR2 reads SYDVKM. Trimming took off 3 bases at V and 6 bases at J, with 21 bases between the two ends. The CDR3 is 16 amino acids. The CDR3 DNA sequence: TGTGCCAGCAGTTTTGAGGTGCTGACAGGGAGGACCGAGCAGTACTTC. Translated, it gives CASSFEVLTGRTEQYF.